These T cell receptor beta chains were read from a single sample in a study of PD-L1 blockade in urothelial cancer. Clones were sequenced by immunoSEQ multiplex PCR, and TCRdb holds only the in-frame ones, with some missing. This sample has 50,000 to 55,000 clones; around 84% occur once, and the top ten carry approximately 21%. The material was PBMCs, obtained around atezolizumab (anti-PD-L1) treatment. The receptors were gathered from a man between 60 and 75 years old with urothelial cancer. Both conserved end residues are part of each CDR3. A D gene is named only where the DNA matches it firmly. Clone size is shown for a subset of rows, as once, few, many or a class of expanded clone.

.	TRBV5-1	few	TRBJ2-7	TGCGCCAGCAGCTTGGTGGCGGAGTCCTACGAGCAGTACTTC	CASSLVAESYEQYF
TRBD2	TRBV7-9	.	TRBJ2-7	TGTGCCAGCAGCTTAGGGACGGGAGGGCCTGGTGAGCAGTACTTC	CASSLGTGGPGEQYF
.	TRBV4-1	.	TRBJ1-2	TGCGCCAGCAGCCAACAGGGGACCTATGGCTACACCTTC	CASSQQGTYGYTF
TRBD1	TRBV2	.	TRBJ1-6	TGTGCCAGCACCGAAAGGGACAGTTCTTTCTCCTATAATTCACCCCTCCACTTT	CASTERDSSFSYNSPLHF
.	TRBV2	few	TRBJ2-7	TGTGCCAGCAGCCCGGTGGGCAGGGGAAGGAGCAACGAGCAGTACTTC	CASSPVGRGRSNEQYF
TRBD2	TRBV29-1	.	TRBJ2-5	TGCAGCGTTACGACTAGCGGGAGGCCCGCTCATGAGCAGTACTTC	CSVTTSGRPAHEQYF
TRBD1	TRBV6-1	.	TRBJ2-5	TGTGCCAGCAGTGTCCGGACAGGGGTGGAGACCCAGTACTTC	CASSVRTGVETQYF
TRBD1	TRBV27	.	TRBJ1-2	TGTGCCAGCAGGCAAACAGGGGGGAACTATGGCTACACCTTC	CASRQTGGNYGYTF
TRBD2	TRBV19	.	TRBJ2-1	TGTGCCAGTAGTGTAAGCGGGGCGGGGGGAGGTGAGCAGTTCTTC	CASSVSGAGGGEQFF
.	TRBV9	.	TRBJ1-5	TGTGCCAGCAGCGTGGGGGGGTTGGAGCCCCAGCATTTT	CASSVGGLEPQHF
.	TRBV19	.	TRBJ2-1	TGTGCCAGTAGCGACCGTTGGAGCTCCTACAATGAGCAGTTCTTC	CASSDRWSSYNEQFF
TRBD1	TRBV18	.	TRBJ1-2	TGTGCCAGCTCACCCGACAGGGGAAACGGCTACACCTTC	CASSPDRGNGYTF
TRBD2	TRBV6-1	.	TRBJ2-7	TGTGCCAGCACCAGAGTGGCGGGAGAGGGAAGGGAGCAGTACTTC	CASTRVAGEGREQYF
TRBD1	TRBV29-1	.	TRBJ2-7	TGCAGCGTTGAGGCCCAGGGGGCATACGAGCAGTACTTC	CSVEAQGAYEQYF
.	TRBV27	few	TRBJ1-3	TGTGCCAGCAGTTTCAGGTCTGGAAACACCATATATTTT	CASSFRSGNTIYF
.	TRBV6-5	.	TRBJ1-2	TGTGCCAGCAGTTACTCGTCCGGGGGTGGCTACACCTTC	CASSYSSGGGYTF
.	TRBV5-6	.	TRBJ2-7	TGTGCCAGCAGCTTCATCGGGAACTACGAGCAGTACTTC	CASSFIGNYEQYF
TRBD1	TRBV18	.	TRBJ1-6	TGTGCCGGCACACCTACCGGGACAGGGCGTTCACCCCTCCACTTT	CAGTPTGTGRSPLHF
.	TRBV11-2	.	TRBJ1-3	TGTGCCAGCAGCCCCGAACTCTCTGCCCCTGGAAACACCATATATTTT	CASSPELSAPGNTIYF
.	TRBV4-1	few	TRBJ1-4	TGCGCCAGCAGCCGGCCCGACAGGAATGAAAAACTGTTTTTT	CASSRPDRNEKLFF
.	TRBV6-5	.	TRBJ1-5	TGTGCCAGCAGTAGCAACAGGGGCAATCAGCCCCAGCATTTT	CASSSNRGNQPQHF
TRBD1	TRBV30	.	TRBJ1-2	TGTGCCTGGAGGCGACCGGGACAGGGGGCCCGGAGCTATGGCTACACCTTC	CAWRRPGQGARSYGYTF
TRBD1	TRBV10-2	.	TRBJ1-6	TGCGCCAGCAGTGATGGGGGACAGGGGTATTCACCCCTCCACTTT	CASSDGGQGYSPLHF
.	TRBV5-6	.	TRBJ1-3	TGTGCCAGCAGCCCCCTAGGAGGGAGCTCTGGAAACACCATATATTTT	CASSPLGGSSGNTIYF
TRBD1	TRBV10-3	few	TRBJ1-1	TGTGCCATCAGTACGGGACAGAGAAGACTGAACACTGAAGCTTTCTTT	CAISTGQRRLNTEAFF
TRBD1	TRBV5-5	few	TRBJ1-1	TGTGCCAGCAGCTTAGGGAACAGGGGGCGTTGGAACACTGAAGCTTTCTTT	CASSLGNRGRWNTEAFF
TRBD1	TRBV19	.	TRBJ1-4	TGTGCCAGCCCGACAGGGCTGGATGAAAAACTGTTTTTT	CASPTGLDEKLFF
TRBD1	TRBV27	.	TRBJ2-7	TGTGCCAGCAGCCGGGGACAGGGAACCTACGAGCAGTACTTC	CASSRGQGTYEQYF
.	TRBV4-3	.	TRBJ1-1	TGCGCCAGCAGCATAACAGGGTTCGACACTGAAGCTTTCTTT	CASSITGFDTEAFF
.	TRBV7-2	.	TRBJ1-5	TGTGCCAGCAGCCCGTTCCCCAATCAGCCCCAGCATTTT	CASSPFPNQPQHF
.	TRBV18	.	TRBJ1-1	TGTGCCAGCTCACCACTCACAGAGCAAGCTTTCTTT	CASSPLTEQAFF
.	TRBV7-2	.	TRBJ2-2	TGTGCCAGCAGCTTACTCCTAGTCGCCGGGGAGCTGTTTTTT	CASSLLLVAGELFF
TRBD1	TRBV6-6	.	TRBJ1-2	TGTGCCAGCAGGAGCCGACAGGGTGGGGACTATGGCTACACCTTC	CASRSRQGGDYGYTF
TRBD2	TRBV10-1	.	TRBJ2-3	TGCGCCAGCAGCCGGACTAGCGGGGGGTATACGCAGTATTTT	CASSRTSGGYTQYF
.	TRBV6-1	.	TRBJ2-5	TGTGCCAGCAGTGAATCGGGAGTTCCTCCCGAGACCCAGTACTTC	CASSESGVPPETQYF
.	TRBV2	.	TRBJ2-1	TGTGCCAGCCCGAGGGACTCCGAGAATGAGCAGTTCTTC	CASPRDSENEQFF
.	TRBV2	.	TRBJ1-1	TGTGCCAGCTTCCGGCAGGGCAACACTGAAGCTTTCTTT	CASFRQGNTEAFF
TRBD1	TRBV2	.	TRBJ2-3	TGTGCCAGCTCGACAGGGTCAGATACGCAGTATTTT	CASSTGSDTQYF
.	TRBV14	.	TRBJ1-1	TGTGCCAGCAGCCAAGGAGCGGGGGGAACTGAAGCTTTCTTT	CASSQGAGGTEAFF
.	TRBV6-1	.	TRBJ1-6	TGTGCCAACGGAGCCTGGGGAGATTCACCCCTCCACTTT	CANGAWGDSPLHF
TRBD2	TRBV5-1	.	TRBJ2-3	TGCGCCAGCGCGCGGACTAGCGGGAGGGCAGATACGCAGTATTTT	CASARTSGRADTQYF
.	TRBV5-1	.	TRBJ2-1	TGCGCCAGCAGCAGAAAGCGATTGGACATCCCCTGGTCCAATGAGCAGTTCTTC	CASSRKRLDIPWSNEQFF
.	TRBV7-7	.	TRBJ2-7	TGTGCTAGCAGCTTCAGGAGGGACTCCTACGAGCAGTACTTC	CASSFRRDSYEQYF
TRBD1	TRBV7-8	.	TRBJ1-1	TGTGCCAGCAGCCTAGGGGGCCTCGGAGCTTTCTTT	CASSLGGLGAFF
TRBD1	TRBV6-6	.	TRBJ1-2	TGTGCCAGCCGGGACAGGGGACAATATGGCTACACCTTC	CASRDRGQYGYTF
.	TRBV19	.	TRBJ1-6	TGTGCCAGTAGTATACGGACACTGGTGGATTCACCCCTCCACTTT	CASSIRTLVDSPLHF
TRBD2	TRBV20-1	.	TRBJ2-5	TGCAGTGCGGGGACTACCGAGACCCAGTACTTC	CSAGTTETQYF
TRBD1	TRBV30	.	TRBJ2-7	TGTGCCTGGAACGAGGCAGGGGGCGGCTACGAGCAGTACTTC	CAWNEAGGGYEQYF
.	TRBV9	.	TRBJ2-3	TGTGCCAGCAGCGTCGGGGTGAGGATCTTAAGCACAGATACGCAGTATTTT	CASSVGVRILSTDTQYF
TRBD1	TRBV5-1	.	TRBJ2-7	TGCGCCAGCAGCTTGAGTTCAGGGGGCTACGAGCAGTACTTC	CASSLSSGGYEQYF
TRBD2	TRBV13	.	TRBJ2-1	TGTGCCAGCAGCGCCCGAGCGGGATATGGCAATGAGCAGTTCTTC	CASSARAGYGNEQFF
.	TRBV27	.	TRBJ2-7	TGTGCCAGCAGTTCCTATACGGGGTCCTACGAGCAGTACTTC	CASSSYTGSYEQYF
TRBD1	TRBV5-8	.	TRBJ1-5	TGTGCCAGCAGCTTAGGGACAGATAGCAATCAGCCCCAGCATTTT	CASSLGTDSNQPQHF